This T cell receptor beta chain was obtained from a study of cytomegalovirus exposure and HLA in healthy donors. Study results and limitations: Specificity for CMV antigens was confirmed in vitro for three of the CMV-associated chains. Reportedly, diagnosis of cytomegalovirus status by the classifier showed high specificity and sensitivity.

Method: immunoSEQ multiplex PCR; TCRdb's copy keeps in-frame clones and lacks some. The data hold about 65,000 clones, with around 90% observed a single time. On this clone itself: The target antigen is unknown.

The V gene's germline CDR1 is ENHRY and CDR2 SYGVKD. This CDR3 is 16 amino acids long. The V segment lost 0 bases and the J segment 8 bases; nucleotides outside the gene matches: 8. The chain has TRBV10-3 and TRBJ1-4; the match to TRBD1 covers 8 bases. Sequencing used PBMCs. The clonotype comes from a woman between 18 and 29 years old in good health and CMV-seronegative. The CDR3 protein is CAISESGTGGNEKLFF. The CDR3 nucleotides are TGTGCCATCAGTGAGTCGGGAACAGGGGGTAACGAAAAACTGTTTTTT.